This is a list of T cell receptor beta chains from one sample in a study of early T cells in non-severe SARS-CoV-2 infection. Each CDR3 protein gets one entry after TCRdb re-called the 5' RACE reads with MiXCR. The data show nearly 50,000 distinct CDR3 sequences, about 6.2% seen once. Source: whole blood, taken at baseline. These TCRs come from an adult who was a healthcare worker with PCR-confirmed SARS-CoV-2 infection or an uninfected control (not recorded which). Both conserved end residues are part of each CDR3. Each record gives: clone size, J gene, V gene, D gene, CDR3 DNA, CDR3 protein. A D gene is named only where the DNA matches it firmly. The size entry is marked missing in some rows and otherwise reads once, few, many or a size class.

many,TRBJ2-5,TRBV30,-,TGTGCCTGGAACAAATTTCAAGAGACCCAGTACTTC,CAWNKFQETQYF
many,TRBJ1-5,TRBV29-1,-,TGCAGCGTTGGGGCGATTAATAGCAATCAGCCCCAGCATTTT,CSVGAINSNQPQHF
many,TRBJ2-1,TRBV7-7,-,TGTGCTAGCAGCTTTACGCAGGGAAGGGACAATGAGCAGTTCTTC,CASSFTQGRDNEQFF
-,TRBJ2-7,TRBV3-1,-,TGTGCCAGCAGCCAAGATTGGACGTTCGACGAGCAGTACTTC,CASSQDWTFDEQYF
many,TRBJ2-7,TRBV12-3/TRBV12-4,TRBD2,TGTGCCAGCAGTTTAGGAGGACTAGAGGAGTACTTC,CASSLGGLEEYF
-,TRBJ2-2,TRBV5-1,TRBD1,TGCGCCAGCAGCTTGGAGGGGGCGCGTTATGGCGGGGAGCTGTTTTTT,CASSLEGARYGGELFF
-,TRBJ1-2,TRBV28,-,TGTGCCAGCAGTTTTTGGGGGGCGGGAGGCTACACCTTC,CASSFWGAGGYTF
many,TRBJ2-1,TRBV5-4,-,TGTGCCAGCAGCTTGGGCAGTAGATCCTCCTACAATGAGCAGTTCTTC,CASSLGSRSSYNEQFF
many,TRBJ2-2,TRBV20-1,TRBD2,TGCAGTGCGACGAGGACTAGCAGAAGCACCGGGGAGCTGTTTTTT,CSATRTSRSTGELFF
many,TRBJ2-7,TRBV7-8,-,TGTGCCAGCAGCTTAGCAGGGTCTACGGGCGGGGAGTACTTC,CASSLAGSTGGEYF
-,TRBJ2-3,TRBV4-2,TRBD1,TGTGCCAGCAGCCAATCCGGACAGGCCCTAACTTTTTTTACGCAGTATTTT,CASSQSGQALTFFTQYF
few,TRBJ2-1,TRBV4-3,-,TGCGCCAGCCGACCCTGGGAAAAGTTCTTC,CASRPWEKFF
few,TRBJ2-1,TRBV19,TRBD1,TGTGCCAGTAGGAATCCGGGACAGGGCCTCTGGAGCTCCTACAATGAGCAGTTCTTC,CASRNPGQGLWSSYNEQFF
many,TRBJ2-1,TRBV18,-,TGTGCCAGCTCACCAGATCCGGCATCCTACAATGAGCAGTTCTTC,CASSPDPASYNEQFF
many,TRBJ2-5,TRBV20-1,TRBD2,TGCAGTGCTAGAGATCTGGCGGGAGTCCAAGAGACCCAGTACTTC,CSARDLAGVQETQYF
-,TRBJ2-3,TRBV5-4,-,TGTGCCAGCAGCTTGGCCCCGACTAGAGCAGATACGCAGTATTTT,CASSLAPTRADTQYF
-,TRBJ2-1,TRBV20-1,-,TGCAGTGCTAGAGCCCGTCTCTACAATGAGCAGTTCTTC,CSARARLYNEQFF
-,TRBJ1-5,TRBV6-1,TRBD1,TGTGCCAGCAGCTTCGGACAGGGATGGAATCAGCCCCAGCATTTT,CASSFGQGWNQPQHF
many,TRBJ1-1,TRBV6-2/TRBV6-3,-,TGTGCCAGCAGTAATGGGGGGAGCACTGAAGCTTTCTTT,CASSNGGSTEAFF
-,TRBJ2-7,TRBV5-1,TRBD2,TGCGCCAGCAGTAGAGCGGGAGAGGGCGAGCAGTACTTC,CASSRAGEGEQYF
many,TRBJ2-2,TRBV11-3,-,TGTGCCAGCAGCACATTGGGCGGGCCCACCGGGGAGCTGTTTTTT,CASSTLGGPTGELFF
many,TRBJ2-5,TRBV27,TRBD2,TGTGCCAGCAGTTTATCGCCCGGACTAGCGGGAGGGCTGAAAGAGACCCAGTACTTC,CASSLSPGLAGGLKETQYF
-,TRBJ2-1,TRBV5-1,-,TGCGCCAGCAGCTTGGCCGTCACTAGCTCCCATGAGCAGTTCTTC,CASSLAVTSSHEQFF
few,TRBJ1-5,TRBV12-3/TRBV12-4,TRBD1,TGTGCCAGCAGAGGACAGGGCTACCAGCCCCAGCATTTT,CASRGQGYQPQHF
-,TRBJ1-5,TRBV7-2,-,TGTGCCAGCAGCAGTGGAGGGGCCCAGCATTTT,CASSSGGAQHF
few,TRBJ1-1,TRBV11-2,TRBD1,TGTGCCAGCAGCTTATTTCGAGGGGGCCGGGGGAGCCTCACTGAAGCTTTCTTT,CASSLFRGGRGSLTEAFF
-,TRBJ1-2,TRBV10-2,-,TGCGCCAGCAGTGAGTCGAAAGGCCCCTATGGCTACACCTTC,CASSESKGPYGYTF
-,TRBJ1-1,TRBV12-3/TRBV12-4,-,TGTGCCAGCACGATCCAACAGGCGAGAAACACTGAAGCTTTCTTT,CASTIQQARNTEAFF
many,TRBJ1-1,TRBV29-1,-,TGCAGCGCGGTCCCTGACGGGCACACTGAAGCTTTCTTT,CSAVPDGHTEAFF
-,TRBJ1-1,TRBV11-2,TRBD1,TGTGCCAGCAGCCCTCGACAGGGGAGGCGGGACACTGAAGCTTTCTTT,CASSPRQGRRDTEAFF